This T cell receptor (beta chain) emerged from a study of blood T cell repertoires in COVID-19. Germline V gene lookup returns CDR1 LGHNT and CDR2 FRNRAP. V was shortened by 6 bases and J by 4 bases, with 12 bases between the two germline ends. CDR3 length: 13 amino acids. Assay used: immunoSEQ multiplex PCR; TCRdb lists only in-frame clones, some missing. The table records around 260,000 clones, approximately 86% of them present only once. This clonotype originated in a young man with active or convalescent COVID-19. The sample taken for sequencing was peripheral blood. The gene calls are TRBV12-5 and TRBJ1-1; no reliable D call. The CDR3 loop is CASGPTVGTEAFF. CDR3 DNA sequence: TGTGCTAGTGGCCCAACAGTGGGCACTGAAGCTTTCTTT.